Below are 24 T cell receptor beta chains sequenced from a single sample in a study of cytomegalovirus exposure and HLA in healthy donors. TCRdb's table, derived via immunoSEQ multiplex PCR, lists solely in-frame clones and lacks some. The top ten hold 0.95% to 1.5% of the sample, which has roughly 330,000 clones, 87% seen once. Source material: PBMCs. These receptors came from a woman in her 30s in good health and CMV-seropositive.

The CDR3 loop is CASSRRPVAGGPNEQFF. The CDR3 DNA reads as TGCGCCAGCAGCCGCAGGCCGGTAGCGGGGGGGCCCAATGAGCAGTTCTTC. V is TRBV4-3 and J is TRBJ2-1; 11 nucleotides match TRBD2. The CDR3 runs to 17 residues. The V segment lost 4 bases and the J segment 6 bases; nucleotides outside the gene matches: 11. Germline CDR1 is LGHNA and CDR2 is YSLEER.

The J gene is TRBJ2-1, the V gene TRBV5-1; 12 nucleotides agree with TRBD2. CDR3 length equals 15 residues. CDR1 and CDR2 from the germline V gene are SGHRS and YFSETQ. Losses at the gene ends were 4 bases for V and 4 bases for J; bases not matched to a gene: 3. The CDR3 spells CASSQTSGGYNEQFF. Here the CDR3 DNA reads TGCGCCAGCAGCCAGACTAGCGGGGGATACAATGAGCAGTTCTTC.

This sequence joins TRBV25-1 and TRBJ1-3; D might be TRBD1 (5 bases). This CDR3 region has 14 residues. Germline V gene lookup returns CDR1 MGHDK and CDR2 SYGVNS. Trimming took off 3 bases at V and 4 bases at J, with 10 bases between the two ends. The CDR3 nucleotides are TGTGCCAGCAGTGACAAGGGGCGAGGAAACACCATATATTTT. The encoded protein is CASSDKGRGNTIYF.

The chain uses TRBV5-1 and TRBJ2-5; D not resolved. Trimming took 5 bases from V and 5 from J, leaving 16 bases between them. Germline CDR1 and CDR2: SGHRS and YFSETQ. The CDR3 length is 14 residues. CDR3: CASSHGPSRETQYF. In DNA form, the CDR3 reads TGCGCCAGCAGTCATGGGCCTTCGCGGGAGACCCAGTACTTC.

In its sample, this clone was seen a few times. The chain links TRBV5-6 to TRBJ1-5, with D possibly matching TRBD1 (5 bases). Germline CDR1 and CDR2: SGHDT and YYEEEE. V was shortened by 1 base and J by 2 bases, with 13 bases between the two germline ends. The CDR3 has 16 residues. The CDR3 nucleotides are TGTGCCAGCAGCTTGAGAGGGGTTGGTGGCAATCAGCCCCAGCATTTT. It specifies CASSLRGVGGNQPQHF.

The CDR3 sequence: CASSTSPGGQPQHF. The CDR3 coding sequence is TGTGCCAGCAGCACCTCCCCAGGCGGTCAGCCCCAGCATTTT. The chain carries TRBV7-9 and TRBJ1-5; D is uncertain. The CDR3 has 14 amino acids. CDR1 is SEHNR, CDR2 FQNEAQ, per germline (reference sequence). The V end was cut by 5 bases, the J end by 6 bases, with 14 bases between.

The rearrangement uses TRBV6-6 and TRBJ2-7; unclear D gene. The CDR3 totals 11 residues. Germline V gene sequence: CDR1 MNHNY, CDR2 SVGAGI (reference sequence). Trimming took 8 bases from V and 3 from J, leaving 8 bases between them. CDR3 sequence: CASASRYEQYF. The CDR3 region has the DNA TGTGCCAGCGCATCTCGCTACGAGCAGTACTTC.

The CDR3 is CASSLVEGYEQYF. The CDR3 coding sequence is TGTGCCAGCAGCTTAGTTGAGGGTTACGAGCAGTACTTC. This chain joins TRBV7-3 and TRBJ2-7; D is perhaps TRBD2 (5 bases). The CDR3 is 13 residues long. The germline gives CDR1 SGHTA, CDR2 FQGTGA. With 2 bases removed from V and 4 bases from J, the gap between germline ends came to 9 bases.

This chain uses TRBV12-5 with TRBJ2-3; 9 bases are a match to TRBD2. Unmatched junction bases numbered 3, after V lost 5 bases and J lost 0 bases. The CDR3 length is 15 residues. Germline V CDR1 and CDR2: LGHNT, FRNRAP. The CDR3 DNA reads as TGTGCTAGTGGTGAGACTAGCGGCAGCACAGATACGCAGTATTTT. This sequence encodes CASGETSGSTDTQYF. Full variable domain (rest looked up from reference TRBV12-5 and TRBJ2-3): DARVTQTPRHKVTEMGQEVTMRCQPILGHNTVFWYRQTMMQGLELLAYFRNRAPLDDSGMPKDRFSAEMPDATLATLKIQPSEPRDSAVYFCASGETSGSTDTQYFGPGTRLTVL.

CDR3 residues: CASIPEVGTYEQYF. Here the CDR3 DNA reads TGTGCCAGCATCCCTGAGGTGGGCACCTACGAGCAGTACTTC. V is TRBV7-6 and J is TRBJ2-7, with D uncertain. Trimming stripped 7 bases from V and 2 bases from J, with 15 bases between. This CDR3 has 14 residues. Germline CDR1 reads SGHVS; CDR2 reads FNYEAQ.

V gene TRBV7-6 combines with J gene TRBJ2-7; possibly TRBD1 for D (6 bases). This CDR3 has 16 amino acids. From germline, CDR1 is SGHVS and CDR2 FNYEAQ. V was trimmed by 1 base and J by 1 base, leaving 14 bases between them. CDR3 DNA: TGTGCCAGCAGCTTAGGGGACATGCGTGGTTCCTACGAGCAGTACTTC. Translating it yields CASSLGDMRGSYEQYF.

The rearrangement links TRBV2 to TRBJ1-6; a weak D match, TRBD1 (6 bases). Trimming left V 3 bases short and J 14 bases short, with 26 bases between. The CDR3 consists of 17 residues. Germline-derived CDR1 and CDR2 are SNHLY and FYNNEI. The CDR3 sequence: CASSDWGAGVQPETLHF. The CDR3 DNA follows: TGTGCCAGCAGTGATTGGGGGGCAGGGGTCCAGCCCGAAACCCTCCACTTT.

The genes are TRBV10-3 and TRBJ2-7; weak D call: TRBD1 (7 bases). V lost 5 bases and J 7 bases, leaving 18 bases between the germline ends. Per germline, CDR1 ENHRY and CDR2 SYGVKD. This CDR3 has 14 amino acids. CDR3 sequence reads: CAISQGGRLEEQYF. The CDR3 DNA reads as TGTGCCATCAGTCAGGGGGGTCGCCTCGAGGAGCAGTACTTC.

The rearrangement links TRBV28 to TRBJ1-4; 8 bases are a match to TRBD1. Germline assignment: CDR1 MDHEN and CDR2 SYDVKM. The CDR3 runs 15 residues. V trimming: 6 bases; J trimming: 6 bases; junction bases outside the gene matches: 9. Written as DNA, the CDR3 is TGTGCCAGCAGCCCTAGACAGGGGCTCCATGAAAAACTGTTTTTT. Residues: CASSPRQGLHEKLFF.

The J gene is TRBJ2-5, the V gene TRBV30, with 13 bases fitting TRBD2. The CDR3 is 15 residues long. CDR1 GTSNPN and CDR2 SVGIG come from the germline V gene (reference sequence). V dropped 2 bases and J dropped 2; count of bases not matched to a gene: 2. CDR3 DNA sequence: TGTGCCTGGAGTCAACTAGCGGGGGGGCAAGAGACCCAGTACTTC. Protein sequence: CAWSQLAGGQETQYF.

The chain is built from TRBV9 and TRBJ2-1; tentatively, D is TRBD1 (5 bases). The V end lost 3 bases, the J end lost 6 bases, and 13 bases lay between the germline ends. CDR3 length: 14 residues. CDR1 is SGDLS, CDR2 YYNGEE, per germline. CDR3 nucleotides: TGTGCCAGCAGCGCACAGGTCCTCTTCAATGAGCAGTTCTTC. Its protein is CASSAQVLFNEQFF.

The chain combines TRBV6-5 with TRBJ1-2; D remains unclear. This CDR3 is 12 amino acids long. Looked up from germline, CDR1 is MNHEY and CDR2 is SVGAGI. With 7 bases removed from V and 5 bases from J, the gap between germline ends came to 11 bases. The CDR3 here is CASTRGFYGYTF. The CDR3 DNA sequence: TGTGCCAGCACCCGGGGTTTTTATGGCTACACCTTC.

The rearrangement joins TRBV7-2 to TRBJ1-2; TRBD1 matches at 7 bases. The V and J ends lost 0 bases and 4 bases, in that order; junction bases with no gene match: 8. This CDR3 has 16 residues. Germline V gives CDR1 SGHTA, CDR2 FQGNSA. CDR3 residues: CASSLAPGQQAYGYTF. CDR3 in DNA: TGTGCCAGCAGCTTAGCCCCGGGACAGCAAGCCTATGGCTACACCTTC. The full variable domain, completed using reference TRBV7-2 and TRBJ1-2, is GAGVSQSPSNKVTEKGKDVELRCDPISGHTALYWYRQSLGQGLEFLIYFQGNSAPDKSGLPSDRFSAERTGGSVSTLTIQRTQQEDSAVYLCASSLAPGQQAYGYTFGSGTRLTVV.

This clone was seen just once. The CDR3, as DNA: TGTGCCAGCAGCTTCGGGACGGCTGAAGCTTTCTTT. Protein sequence: CASSFGTAEAFF. The V and J genes are TRBV7-2 and TRBJ1-1; D possibly corresponds to TRBD1 (5 bases). Germline V CDR1 and CDR2: SGHTA, FQGNSA. The CDR3 is made up of 12 amino acids. V was clipped by 3 bases and J by 6 bases, with 8 bases between them.

The rearrangement joins TRBV6-6 to TRBJ2-7; no clear D. From germline, CDR1 is MNHNY and CDR2 SVGAGI (reference sequence). V lost 4 bases to trimming and J lost 4 bases, with 5 bases between them. This CDR3 has 11 residues. CDR3 sequence reads: CASSFEYEQYF. The CDR3 nucleotides read TGTGCCAGCAGTTTTGAATACGAGCAGTACTTC.

The rearrangement uses TRBV9 and TRBJ2-7; D uncertain. The CDR3 is made up of 14 amino acids. The germline gives CDR1 SGDLS, CDR2 YYNGEE. Trimming pared 2 bases from V and 4 bases from J, leaving 13 bases between. The CDR3 region is CASSVGAESYEQYF. In nucleotides, the CDR3 is TGTGCCAGCAGCGTTGGAGCCGAATCTTACGAGCAGTACTTC.

The chain combines TRBV28 with TRBJ2-7; D might be TRBD1 (6 bases). CDR3 length: 13 amino acids. CDR1 MDHEN and CDR2 SYDVKM come from the germline V gene. The V end was cut by 6 bases, the J end by 3 bases, with 12 bases between. CDR3 region: CASSLTGNYEQYF. For the CDR3, the DNA is TGTGCCAGCAGCCTAACAGGGAACTACGAGCAGTACTTC.

This chain joins TRBV5-1 and TRBJ2-3; 13 bases match TRBD2. Trimming cost V 2 bases and J 4 bases; bases outside gene matches: 4. Germline values: CDR1 SGHRS, CDR2 YFSETQ. The CDR3 is 16 amino acids. The CDR3 bases are TGCGCCAGCAGCTTCACTAGCGGGGGGGCTGCAGATACGCAGTATTTT. Amino acid sequence: CASSFTSGGAADTQYF.

This clone has only one observation. The chain is built from TRBV6-6 and TRBJ2-7, with 7 bases fitting TRBD2. The V and J ends lost 0 bases and 5 bases, in that order; junction bases with no gene match: 4. CDR3 size: 14 residues. CDR1 is MNHNY, CDR2 SVGAGI, per germline (reference sequence). Here the CDR3 DNA reads TGTGCCAGCAGTTACTCAGCGGGGAATGACGAGCAGTACTTC. It specifies CASSYSAGNDEQYF.